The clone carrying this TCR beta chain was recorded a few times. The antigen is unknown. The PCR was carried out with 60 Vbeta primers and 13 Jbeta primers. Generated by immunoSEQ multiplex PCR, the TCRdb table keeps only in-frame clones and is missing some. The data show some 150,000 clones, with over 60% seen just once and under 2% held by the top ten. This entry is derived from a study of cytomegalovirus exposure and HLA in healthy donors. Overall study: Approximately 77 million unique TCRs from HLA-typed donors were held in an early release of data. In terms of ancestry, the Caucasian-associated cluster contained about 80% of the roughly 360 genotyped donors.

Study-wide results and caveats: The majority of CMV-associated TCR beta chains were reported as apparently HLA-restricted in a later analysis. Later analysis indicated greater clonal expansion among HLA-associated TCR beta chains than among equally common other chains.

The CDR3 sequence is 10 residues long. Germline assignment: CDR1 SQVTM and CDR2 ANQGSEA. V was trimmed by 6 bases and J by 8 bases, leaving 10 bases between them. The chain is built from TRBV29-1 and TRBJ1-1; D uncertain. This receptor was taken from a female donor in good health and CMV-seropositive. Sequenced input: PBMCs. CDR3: CSVQHPEAFF. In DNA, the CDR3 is TGCAGCGTACAGCATCCGGAAGCTTTCTTT.